Each of the 30 T cell receptor beta chains below was sequenced from the same sample in a study of OX40 agonist ivuxolimab in advanced cancers. Clones were read by immunoSEQ multiplex PCR, and TCRdb kept only the in-frame ones, dropping some. The table shows around 63,000 clones, with around 79% occurring only once. Sequences were derived from CD4+ or CD8+ T cells sorted from blood, sampled in a trial of the OX40 agonist ivuxolimab. These receptors originate from an adult with an advanced solid tumor such as melanoma, head and neck, liver or kidney cancer.

The V gene is TRBV7-2, the J gene TRBJ2-5; 11 bases agree with TRBD2. Germline lookup yields CDR1 SGHTA and CDR2 FQGNSA. V shed 1 base, J shed 2 bases, and the junction held 6 bases outside the gene matches. The CDR3 totals 17 residues. DNA of the CDR3: TGTGCCAGCAGCTTAGACACGCGACTAGCGGGACAAGAGACCCAGTACTTC. Protein sequence: CASSLDTRLAGQETQYF.

The V and J genes are TRBV11-3 and TRBJ2-7; 12 nucleotides align to TRBD2. After removal of 5 bases from V and 4 bases from J, the junction contained 12 bases not matched to a gene. CDR1 SGHNT and CDR2 YENEEA come from the germline V gene. The CDR3 spans 17 residues. CDR3 residues: CASSPGTGLAGEYEQYV. CDR3 nucleotides: TGTGCCAGCAGCCCGGGAACGGGACTAGCGGGCGAGTACGAGCAGTACGTC.

This chain joins TRBV15 and TRBJ2-1; TRBD2 matches 7 bases. The CDR3 runs to 15 residues. V gave up 5 bases and J gave up 6 bases; unmatched junction bases: 10. Germline CDR1 reads LNHNV; CDR2 reads YYDKDF (reference sequence). The CDR3 sequence is CATSGPGLTGNEQFF. CDR3 nucleotides: TGTGCCACCAGCGGTCCGGGACTAACAGGCAATGAGCAGTTCTTC.

The chain is built from TRBV28 and TRBJ1-6, with 8 bases aligning to TRBD1. V gave up 4 bases and J gave up 10 bases; unmatched junction bases: 15. The CDR3 consists of 17 residues. In germline, CDR1 is MDHEN, CDR2 SYDVKM. The CDR3 DNA sequence: TGTGCCAGCAGTTCCCCGGGACAGGTTGGGTTAAGATCACCCCTCCACTTT. Translating gives CASSSPGQVGLRSPLHF.

The gene calls are TRBV19 and TRBJ2-1; 11 bases fit TRBD2. CDR3 length equals 16 residues. J lost 0 bases, V lost 5 bases, and 3 bases had no gene match. Germline assignment: CDR1 LNHDA and CDR2 SQIVND (reference sequence). In DNA form, the CDR3 reads TGTGCCAGTAGTTCTAGCGGGAGGAGCTCCTACAATGAGCAGTTCTTC. This gives the protein CASSSSGRSSYNEQFF.

The V call is TRBV7-2, the J call TRBJ1-2; a weak D match, TRBD1 (5 bases). Germline V gives CDR1 SGHTA, CDR2 FQGNSA. The CDR3 totals 15 residues. V was clipped by 5 bases and J by 8 bases, with 21 bases between them. The CDR3 sequence is CASSILGDGGDGYTF. CDR3 bases: TGTGCCAGCAGCATACTAGGCGATGGGGGGGACGGCTACACCTTC.

The V and J genes are TRBV2 and TRBJ2-1, with no clear D. The CDR3 sequence is 15 residues long. V lost 4 bases to trimming and J lost 8 bases, with 18 bases between them. CDR1 and CDR2 from the germline V gene are SNHLY and FYNNEI. The CDR3 spells CASSGTLGVFDEQFF. CDR3 DNA sequence: TGTGCCAGCAGTGGGACCCTCGGCGTGTTCGATGAGCAGTTCTTC.

This sequence joins TRBV19 and TRBJ2-3, with a possible D match to TRBD1 (5 bases). Germline V gene lookup returns CDR1 LNHDA and CDR2 SQIVND (reference sequence). Trimming removed 5 bases at V and 1 base at J, with 10 bases between. The CDR3 is made up of 14 amino acids. This CDR3 reads CASSWGSRTDTQYF. The CDR3 DNA follows: TGTGCCAGTAGTTGGGGCTCACGCACAGATACGCAGTATTTT.

The rearrangement uses TRBV28 and TRBJ2-3, with D perhaps TRBD1 or TRBD2 (5 bases each). The V end was cut by 4 bases, the J end by 3 bases, with 17 bases between. The CDR3 consists of 16 residues. Germline CDR1 reads MDHEN; CDR2 reads SYDVKM. The CDR3 region is CASSSGMRGTTDTQYF. CDR3 in DNA: TGTGCCAGCAGTTCCGGTATGAGGGGCACAACAGATACGCAGTATTTT.

J is TRBJ2-7 and V is TRBV2; D is possibly TRBD2 (6 bases). CDR3 length: 13 amino acids. Trimming took off 4 bases at V and 4 bases at J, with 11 bases between the two ends. The V gene's germline CDR1 is SNHLY and CDR2 FYNNEI. The CDR3 protein is CASSVGGRYEQYF. DNA for the CDR3: TGTGCCAGCAGTGTCGGGGGTAGGTACGAGCAGTACTTC.

The V and J genes are TRBV9 and TRBJ1-6, with 7 bases lining up with TRBD1. This CDR3 has 15 amino acids. Looked up from germline, CDR1 is SGDLS and CDR2 is YYNGEE. V was pared by 3 bases and J by 8 bases, with 8 bases of the junction left unmatched. CDR3 sequence reads: CASSGRGGMDSPLHF. CDR3 nucleotide sequence: TGTGCCAGCAGCGGCAGGGGGGGCATGGATTCACCCCTCCACTTT. The variable domain in full, with the rest retrieved from reference TRBV9 and TRBJ1-6, is DSGVTQTPKHLITATGQRVTLRCSPRSGDLSVYWYQQSLDQGLQFLIQYYNGEERAKGNILERFSAQQFPDLHSELNLSSLELGDSALYFCASSGRGGMDSPLHFGNGTRLTVT.

This chain joins TRBV6-5 and TRBJ1-6; TRBD1 aligns across 9 bases. Germline CDR1 reads MNHEY; CDR2 reads SVGAGI. Losses at the gene ends were 1 base for V and 10 bases for J; bases not matched to a gene: 5. This CDR3 is 15 amino acids long. CDR3 nucleotides: TGTGCCAGCAGTTACTTGGGACAGGGTGGCTCACCCCTCCACTTT. Amino acid sequence: CASSYLGQGGSPLHF.

This clone was seen once. V usage is TRBV5-1 and J usage is TRBJ2-7, with D possibly TRBD1 on 5 matching bases. V lost 4 bases, J lost 4 bases, and 21 bases lay in between. This CDR3 comprises 16 residues. The germline V gene encodes CDR1 SGHRS and CDR2 YFSETQ. The CDR3 sequence: CASSPTQDPRKYEQYF. The CDR3 DNA reads TGCGCCAGCAGCCCGACACAGGATCCAAGAAAGTACGAGCAGTACTTC.

V and J are TRBV4-3 and TRBJ2-4; the D is unclear. This CDR3 has 14 amino acids. V was shortened by 0 bases and J by 7 bases, with 10 bases between the two germline ends. The germline CDR1 and CDR2 sequences are LGHNA and YSLEER. The chain's CDR3 is CASSQDSRVNIQYF. The CDR3 DNA reads as TGCGCCAGCAGCCAAGACTCTAGGGTCAACATTCAGTACTTC.

This clone has a single count. The V and J genes are TRBV2 and TRBJ2-7; D gene ambiguous. Between the trimmed V and J ends, which lost 2 bases and 2 bases, there was a span of 7 bases. The CDR3 length is 13 residues. CDR1 is SNHLY, CDR2 FYNNEI, per germline. Here the CDR3 DNA reads TGTGCCAGCAGTGAATACTCCACCTACGAGCAGTACGTC. Its protein product is CASSEYSTYEQYV.

The CDR3 sequence is CASSQKGDRGETQYF. CDR3 nucleotide sequence: TGTGCCAGCAGCCAAAAAGGGGACAGGGGGGAGACCCAGTACTTC. The chain employs TRBV2 and TRBJ2-5; TRBD1 agrees at 11 bases. Germline values: CDR1 SNHLY, CDR2 FYNNEI. The CDR3 runs to 15 residues. The V and J ends lost 6 bases and 5 bases, in that order; junction bases with no gene match: 8. Full variable domain (rest looked up from reference TRBV2 and TRBJ2-5): EPEVTQTPSHQVTQMGQEVILRCVPISNHLYFYWYRQILGQKVEFLVSFYNNEISEKSEIFDDQFSVERPDGSNFTLKIRSTKLEDSAMYFCASSQKGDRGETQYFGPGTRLLVL.

This chain joins TRBV5-6 and TRBJ2-1; TRBD2 matches 8 bases. Trimming cost V 6 bases and J 5 bases; bases outside gene matches: 10. The CDR3 has 15 residues. Looked up from germline, CDR1 is SGHDT and CDR2 is YYEEEE. The CDR3 bases are TGTGCCAGCACTCCGGGAGGGTCGGGACACAATGAGCAGTTCTTC. It specifies CASTPGGSGHNEQFF.

The chain combines TRBV7-2 with TRBJ1-4; D gene uncertain. With 10 bases removed from V and 5 bases from J, the gap between germline ends came to 14 bases. Per the germline V gene, CDR1 is SGHTA and CDR2 is FQGNSA. There are 13 residues in the CDR3. CDR3 sequence reads: CATSQNVNEKLFF. CDR3 coding DNA: TGTGCCACCTCACAGAATGTCAATGAAAAACTGTTTTTT.

This sequence joins TRBV13 and TRBJ2-3; D may match TRBD1 or TRBD2 (5 bases each). Trimming pared 0 bases from V and 2 bases from J, leaving 15 bases between. From germline, CDR1 is PRHDT and CDR2 FYEKMQ (reference sequence). CDR3 length equals 17 residues. The CDR3 bases are TGTGCCAGCAGCTTAGGGAGACGGGGCCTTGACACAGATACGCAGTATTTT. It is translated as CASSLGRRGLDTDTQYF.

V gene TRBV11-2 combines with J gene TRBJ2-1; D is possibly TRBD2 (6 bases). CDR3 length: 17 residues. The germline V and J ends were trimmed by 3 bases and 1 base, with 16 bases remaining between them. Looked up from germline, CDR1 is SGHAT and CDR2 is FQNNGV. For the CDR3, the DNA is TGTGCCAGCAGCTTCCCCCGGGCGGGAAGGTCCTACAATGAGCAGTTCTTC. Encoded protein: CASSFPRAGRSYNEQFF.

This chain joins TRBV27 and TRBJ1-1, with a possible D match to TRBD1 (5 bases). In germline, CDR1 is MNHEY, CDR2 SMNVEV (reference sequence). The V end was cut by 6 bases, the J end by 6 bases, with 20 bases between. The CDR3 length is 15 residues. CDR3 coding DNA: TGTGCCAGCAGCCCCGGAGGAAGTGCAGGGTCTGAAGCTTTCTTT. As protein: CASSPGGSAGSEAFF.

Remarks on this clone: At the DNA level, this CDR3 is encoded by other sequences in the same sample as well. The rearrangement links TRBV7-2 to TRBJ2-2; 8 bases agree with TRBD1. Trimming took 0 bases from V and 5 from J; bases not matched to a gene: 5. Germline assignment: CDR1 SGHTA and CDR2 FQGNSA. The CDR3 spans 16 residues. The CDR3 loop is CASSLAGTGGTGELFF. The CDR3 DNA sequence: TGTGCCAGCAGCTTAGCGGGGACAGGCGGAACCGGGGAGCTGTTTTTT.

This clone came up once. CDR3 nucleotide sequence: TGTGCCAGCAGAACCCCTGGGTATCTAGAAACTGAAGCTTTCTTT. Amino acids: CASRTPGYLETEAFF. The rearrangement links TRBV25-1 to TRBJ1-1; no definite D call. The CDR3 is 15 residues long. Trimming cost V 6 bases and J 5 bases, with 19 bases left between them. Germline V CDR1 and CDR2: MGHDK, SYGVNS.

The V call is TRBV28, the J call TRBJ1-6, with D maybe TRBD1 (5 bases). Germline V CDR1 and CDR2: MDHEN, SYDVKM. With 4 bases removed from V and 6 bases from J, the gap between germline ends came to 10 bases. The CDR3 loop spans 14 amino acids. The CDR3 loop reads CASSYGGFNSPLHF. DNA for the CDR3: TGTGCCAGCAGTTATGGGGGGTTTAATTCACCCCTCCACTTT.

V is TRBV7-3 and J is TRBJ2-1, with D hard to call. This CDR3 spans 19 amino acids. Germline V CDR1 and CDR2: SGHTA, FQGTGA. V gave up 1 base and J gave up 0 bases, with 19 bases separating them. The CDR3 coding sequence is TGTGCCAGCAGCTTAAAAGTTACGGTAGGGCAGAGCTCCTACAATGAGCAGTTCTTC. It translates to CASSLKVTVGQSSYNEQFF.

V gene TRBV5-6 combines with J gene TRBJ1-5; D gene uncertain. The V end lost 4 bases, the J end lost 1 base, and 15 bases lay between the germline ends. The CDR3 consists of 16 residues. Germline loops: CDR1 SGHDT, CDR2 YYEEEE. The CDR3 region has the DNA TGTGCCAGCAGCCGCGGCGCAGAGTCGAGCAATCAGCCCCAGCATTTT. This encodes CASSRGAESSNQPQHF.

This clone was detected once. The chain combines TRBV19 with TRBJ2-1; TRBD2 agrees at 7 bases. The CDR3 has 13 amino acids. V shed 4 bases, J shed 8 bases, and the junction held 5 bases outside the gene matches. Germline CDR1 is LNHDA and CDR2 is SQIVND (reference sequence). CDR3 region: CASSTWGGDEQFF. The CDR3 region has the DNA TGTGCCAGTAGTACTTGGGGGGGGGATGAGCAGTTCTTC.

The chain couples TRBV9 to TRBJ2-3; 13 bases agree with TRBD2. The V gene's germline CDR1 is SGDLS and CDR2 YYNGEE. This CDR3 has 16 residues. With V trimmed by 3 bases and J by 0 bases, 1 base remained unmatched. The CDR3 DNA sequence: TGTGCCAGCAGCGGACTAGCGGGGGGCAGCACAGATACGCAGTATTTT. This sequence encodes CASSGLAGGSTDTQYF.

The gene calls are TRBV5-8 and TRBJ2-3; 7 bases are shared with TRBD2. The CDR3 is made up of 12 amino acids. Unmatched junction bases numbered 2, after V lost 4 bases and J lost 6 bases. Per the germline V gene, CDR1 is SGHTS and CDR2 is YDEGEE. The CDR3 spells CASSTGGDTQYF. In DNA, the CDR3 is TGTGCCAGCAGCACGGGGGGTGATACGCAGTATTTT.

The chain has TRBV28 and TRBJ1-1; perhaps TRBD1 as D (6 bases). V was shortened by 9 bases and J by 11 bases, with 16 bases between the two germline ends. Looked up from germline, CDR1 is MDHEN and CDR2 is SYDVKM. The CDR3 consists of 11 residues. The CDR3 here is CASMDSFAAFF. CDR3 coding DNA: TGTGCCAGTATGGACAGCTTTGCCGCTTTCTTT.